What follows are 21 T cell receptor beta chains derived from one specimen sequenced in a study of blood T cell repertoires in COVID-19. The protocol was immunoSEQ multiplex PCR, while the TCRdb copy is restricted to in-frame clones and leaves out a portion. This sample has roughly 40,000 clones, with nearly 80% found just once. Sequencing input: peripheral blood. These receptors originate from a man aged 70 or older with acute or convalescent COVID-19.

The CDR3 region is CASSLAGTSGEYEQYF. Written as DNA, the CDR3 is TGTGCCAGCAGCTTAGCAGGGACTAGCGGGGAGTACGAGCAGTACTTC. This chain connects TRBV13 to TRBJ2-7, with TRBD2 matching 13 bases. CDR1 is PRHDT, CDR2 FYEKMQ, per germline (reference sequence). This CDR3 has 16 residues. J gave up 4 bases and V 1 base, and 4 bases lay outside the gene matches.

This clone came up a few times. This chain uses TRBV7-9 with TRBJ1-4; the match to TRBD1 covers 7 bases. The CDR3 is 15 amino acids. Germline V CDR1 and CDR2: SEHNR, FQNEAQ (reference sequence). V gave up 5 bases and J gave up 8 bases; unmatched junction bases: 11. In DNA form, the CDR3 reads TGTGCCAGCAGCCAGTACAGGGGCGTAGAGGAAAAACTGTTTTTT. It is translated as CASSQYRGVEEKLFF.

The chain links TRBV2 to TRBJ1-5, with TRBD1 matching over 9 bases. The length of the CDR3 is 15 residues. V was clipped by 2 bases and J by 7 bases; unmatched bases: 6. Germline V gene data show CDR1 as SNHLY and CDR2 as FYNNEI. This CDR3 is CASSEMGQGAQPQHF. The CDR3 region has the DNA TGTGCCAGCAGTGAAATGGGACAGGGAGCGCAGCCCCAGCATTTT.

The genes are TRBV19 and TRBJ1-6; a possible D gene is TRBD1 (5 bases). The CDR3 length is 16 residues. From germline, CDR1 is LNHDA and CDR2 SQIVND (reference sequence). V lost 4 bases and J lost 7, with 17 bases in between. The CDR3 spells CASSTIQGKPNSPLHF. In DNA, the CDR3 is TGTGCCAGTAGTACCATTCAGGGAAAGCCAAATTCACCCCTCCACTTT.

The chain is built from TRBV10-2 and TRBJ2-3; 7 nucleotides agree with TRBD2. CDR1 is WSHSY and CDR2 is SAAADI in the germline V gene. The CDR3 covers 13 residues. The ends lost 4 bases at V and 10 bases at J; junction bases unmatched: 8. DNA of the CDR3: TGCGCCAGCAGTGCGACGGGGGAGGGTTCGCAGTATTTT. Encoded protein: CASSATGEGSQYF.

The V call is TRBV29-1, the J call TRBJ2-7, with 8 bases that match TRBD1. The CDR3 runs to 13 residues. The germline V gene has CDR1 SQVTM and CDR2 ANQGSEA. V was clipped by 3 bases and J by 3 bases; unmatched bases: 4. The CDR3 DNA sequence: TGCAGCGTTGAGAGGACAGGGAGCTACGAGCAGTACTTC. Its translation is CSVERTGSYEQYF.

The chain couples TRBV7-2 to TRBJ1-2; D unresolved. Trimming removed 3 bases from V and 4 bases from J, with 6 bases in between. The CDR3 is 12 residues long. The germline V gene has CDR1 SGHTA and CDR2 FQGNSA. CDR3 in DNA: TGTGCCAGCAGCTTGGCAACCTATGGCTACACCTTC. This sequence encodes CASSLATYGYTF.

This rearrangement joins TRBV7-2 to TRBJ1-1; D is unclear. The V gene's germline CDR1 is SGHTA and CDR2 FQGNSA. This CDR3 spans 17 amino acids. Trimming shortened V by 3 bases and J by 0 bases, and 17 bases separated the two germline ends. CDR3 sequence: CASSLTKIINMNTEAFF. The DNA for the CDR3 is TGTGCCAGCAGCTTGACAAAGATCATCAACATGAACACTGAAGCTTTCTTT.

The CDR3 bases are TGTGCCATCAGCGGCGGCAAAATCGATGGCTACACCTTC. This codes for CAISGGKIDGYTF. This chain links TRBV10-3 with TRBJ1-2; D gene ambiguous. The CDR3 sequence is 13 residues long. Germline CDR1 is ENHRY and CDR2 is SYGVKD. The V and J ends lost 6 bases and 6 bases respectively, with 14 bases between them.

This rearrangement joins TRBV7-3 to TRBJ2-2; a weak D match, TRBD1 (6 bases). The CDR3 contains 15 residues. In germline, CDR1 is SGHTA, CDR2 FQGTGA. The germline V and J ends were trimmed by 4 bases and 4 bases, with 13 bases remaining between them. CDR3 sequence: CASSSGRGRTGELFF. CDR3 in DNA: TGTGCCAGCAGCTCAGGCAGGGGTCGCACCGGGGAGCTGTTTTTT.

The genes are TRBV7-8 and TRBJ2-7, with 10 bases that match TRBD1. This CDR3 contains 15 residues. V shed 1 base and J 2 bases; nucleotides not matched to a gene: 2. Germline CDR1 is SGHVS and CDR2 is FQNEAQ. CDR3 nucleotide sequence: TGTGCCAGCAGCTTAGAGGGGACAGGGGCCTACGAGCAGTACTTC. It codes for CASSLEGTGAYEQYF.

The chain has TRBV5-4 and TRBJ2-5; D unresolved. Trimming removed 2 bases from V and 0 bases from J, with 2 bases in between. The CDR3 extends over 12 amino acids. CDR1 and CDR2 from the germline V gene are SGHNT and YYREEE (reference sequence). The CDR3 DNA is TGTGCCAGCAGCTTTAACCAAGAGACCCAGTACTTC. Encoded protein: CASSFNQETQYF.

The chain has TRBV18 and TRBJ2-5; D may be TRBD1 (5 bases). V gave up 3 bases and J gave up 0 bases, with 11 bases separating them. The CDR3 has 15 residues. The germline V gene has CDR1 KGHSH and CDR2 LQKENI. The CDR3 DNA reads TGTGCCAGCTCACCGTTCGGACAACACCAAGAGACCCAGTACTTC. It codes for CASSPFGQHQETQYF.

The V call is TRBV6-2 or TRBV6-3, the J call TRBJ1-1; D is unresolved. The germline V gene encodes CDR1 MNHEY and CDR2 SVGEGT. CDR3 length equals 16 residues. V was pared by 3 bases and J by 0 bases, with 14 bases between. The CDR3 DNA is TGTGCCAGCAGTTATCCCCGGCGCGGCATGAACACTGAAGCTTTCTTT. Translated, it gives CASSYPRRGMNTEAFF.

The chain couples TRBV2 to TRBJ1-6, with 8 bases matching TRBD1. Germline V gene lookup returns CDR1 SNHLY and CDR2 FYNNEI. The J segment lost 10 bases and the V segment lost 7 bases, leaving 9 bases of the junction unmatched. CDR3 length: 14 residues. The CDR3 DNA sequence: TGTGCCAGCAAAGAGACAGGGGTGAAATCACCCCTCCACTTT. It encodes CASKETGVKSPLHF. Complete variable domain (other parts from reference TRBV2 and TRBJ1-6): EPEVTQTPSHQVTQMGQEVILRCVPISNHLYFYWYRQILGQKVEFLVSFYNNEISEKSEIFDDQFSVERPDGSNFTLKIRSTKLEDSAMYFCASKETGVKSPLHFGNGTRLTVT.

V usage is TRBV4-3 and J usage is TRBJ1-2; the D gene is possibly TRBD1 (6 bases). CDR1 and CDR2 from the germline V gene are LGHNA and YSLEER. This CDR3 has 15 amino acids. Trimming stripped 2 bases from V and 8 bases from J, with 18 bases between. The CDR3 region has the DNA TGCGCCAGCAGCCAAACAATTATCACAGGGCAGGGCTACACCTTC. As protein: CASSQTIITGQGYTF.

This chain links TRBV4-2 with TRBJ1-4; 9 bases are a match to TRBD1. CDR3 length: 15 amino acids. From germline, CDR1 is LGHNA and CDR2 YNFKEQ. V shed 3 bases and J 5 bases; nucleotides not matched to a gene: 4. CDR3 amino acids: CASSQRQGENEKLFF. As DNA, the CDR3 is TGTGCCAGCAGCCAGCGACAGGGGGAGAATGAAAAACTGTTTTTT.

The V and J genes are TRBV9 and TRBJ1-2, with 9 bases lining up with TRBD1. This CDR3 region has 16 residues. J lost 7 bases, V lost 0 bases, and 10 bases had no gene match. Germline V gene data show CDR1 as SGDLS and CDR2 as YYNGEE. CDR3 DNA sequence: TGTGCCAGCAGCGTAGGGGACAGGGTCCTTCTGGGTGGCTACACCTTC. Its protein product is CASSVGDRVLLGGYTF. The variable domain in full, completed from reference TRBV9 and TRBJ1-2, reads DSGVTQTPKHLITATGQRVTLRCSPRSGDLSVYWYQQSLDQGLQFLIQYYNGEERAKGNILERFSAQQFPDLHSELNLSSLELGDSALYFCASSVGDRVLLGGYTFGSGTRLTVV.

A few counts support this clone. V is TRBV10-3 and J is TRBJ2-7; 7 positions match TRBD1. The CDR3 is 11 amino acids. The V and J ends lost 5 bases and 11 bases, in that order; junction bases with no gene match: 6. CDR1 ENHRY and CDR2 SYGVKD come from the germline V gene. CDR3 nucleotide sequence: TGTGCCATCAGTTCGGGACAGCTAAAGTACTTC. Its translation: CAISSGQLKYF.

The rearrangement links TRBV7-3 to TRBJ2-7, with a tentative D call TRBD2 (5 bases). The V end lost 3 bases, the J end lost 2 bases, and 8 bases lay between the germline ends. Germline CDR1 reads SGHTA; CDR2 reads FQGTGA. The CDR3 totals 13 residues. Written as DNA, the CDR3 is TGTGCCAGCAGCTTGTGGAGGACCTACGAGCAGTACTTC. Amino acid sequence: CASSLWRTYEQYF.

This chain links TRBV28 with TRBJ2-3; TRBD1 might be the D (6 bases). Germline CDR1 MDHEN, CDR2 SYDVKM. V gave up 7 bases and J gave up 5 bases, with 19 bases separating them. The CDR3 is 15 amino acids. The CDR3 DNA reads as TGTGCCAGCACTCAATCCCCAGGGGCCGGAGATACGCAGTATTTT. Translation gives CASTQSPGAGDTQYF.